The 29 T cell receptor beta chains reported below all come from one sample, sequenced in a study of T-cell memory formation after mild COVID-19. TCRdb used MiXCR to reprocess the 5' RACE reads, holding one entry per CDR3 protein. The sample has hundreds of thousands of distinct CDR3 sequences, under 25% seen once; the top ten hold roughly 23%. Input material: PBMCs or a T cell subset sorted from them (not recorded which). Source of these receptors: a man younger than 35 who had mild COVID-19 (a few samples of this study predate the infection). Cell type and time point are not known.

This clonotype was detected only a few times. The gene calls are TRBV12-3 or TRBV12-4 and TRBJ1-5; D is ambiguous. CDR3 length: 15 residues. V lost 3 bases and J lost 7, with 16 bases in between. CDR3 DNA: TGTGCCAGCAGTTTGGGCGCGGAAGGGAGCCAGCCCCAGCATTTT. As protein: CASSLGAEGSQPQHF.

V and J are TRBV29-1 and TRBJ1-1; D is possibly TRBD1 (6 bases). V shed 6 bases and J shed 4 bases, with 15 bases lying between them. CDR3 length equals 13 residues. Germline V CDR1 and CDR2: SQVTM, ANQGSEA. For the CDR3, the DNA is TGCAGCGTCGCGCGCCGGACAGCCACTGAAGCTTTCTTT. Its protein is CSVARRTATEAFF.

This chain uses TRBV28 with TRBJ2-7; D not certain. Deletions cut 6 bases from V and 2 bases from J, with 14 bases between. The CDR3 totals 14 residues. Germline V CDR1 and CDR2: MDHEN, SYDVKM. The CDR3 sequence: CASSRGNKAYEQYV. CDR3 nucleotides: TGTGCCAGCAGCCGCGGAAACAAAGCCTACGAGCAGTACGTC.

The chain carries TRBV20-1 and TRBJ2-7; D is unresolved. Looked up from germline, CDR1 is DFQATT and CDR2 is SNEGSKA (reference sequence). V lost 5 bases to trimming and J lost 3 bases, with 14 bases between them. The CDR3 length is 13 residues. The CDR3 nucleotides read TGCAGTGCTTCCCAGGCGACCGGCTACGAGCAGTACTTC. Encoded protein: CSASQATGYEQYF.

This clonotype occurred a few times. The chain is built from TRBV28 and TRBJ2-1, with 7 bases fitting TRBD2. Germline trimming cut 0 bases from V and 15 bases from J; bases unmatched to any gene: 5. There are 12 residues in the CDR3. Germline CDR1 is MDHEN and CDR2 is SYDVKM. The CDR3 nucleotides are TGTGCCAGCAGTTTATGGACTAGCCGTCGGTTCTTC. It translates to CASSLWTSRRFF.

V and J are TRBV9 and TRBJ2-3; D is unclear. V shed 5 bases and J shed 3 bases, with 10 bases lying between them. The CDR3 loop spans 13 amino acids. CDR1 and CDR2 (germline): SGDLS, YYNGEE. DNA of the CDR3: TGTGCCAGCAGAGAAGCCGTAACAGATACGCAGTATTTT. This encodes CASREAVTDTQYF.

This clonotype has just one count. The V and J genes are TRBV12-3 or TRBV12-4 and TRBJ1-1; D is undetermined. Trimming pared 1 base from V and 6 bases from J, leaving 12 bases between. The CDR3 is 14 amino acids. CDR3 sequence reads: CASSLELVGSEAFF. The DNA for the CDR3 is TGTGCCAGCAGTTTAGAATTAGTTGGCTCTGAAGCTTTCTTT.

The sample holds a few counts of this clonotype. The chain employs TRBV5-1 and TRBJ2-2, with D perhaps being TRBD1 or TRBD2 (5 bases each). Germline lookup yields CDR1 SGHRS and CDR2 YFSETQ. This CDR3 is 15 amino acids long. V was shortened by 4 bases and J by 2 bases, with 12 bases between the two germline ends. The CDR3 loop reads CASSPGGVNTGELFF. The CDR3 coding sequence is TGCGCCAGCAGCCCTGGGGGTGTTAACACCGGGGAGCTGTTTTTT.

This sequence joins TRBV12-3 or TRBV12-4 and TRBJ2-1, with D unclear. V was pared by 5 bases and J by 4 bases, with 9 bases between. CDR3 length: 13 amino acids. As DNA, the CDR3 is TGTGCCAGCAGTCCGATGGGGTACAATGAGCAGTTCTTC. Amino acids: CASSPMGYNEQFF.

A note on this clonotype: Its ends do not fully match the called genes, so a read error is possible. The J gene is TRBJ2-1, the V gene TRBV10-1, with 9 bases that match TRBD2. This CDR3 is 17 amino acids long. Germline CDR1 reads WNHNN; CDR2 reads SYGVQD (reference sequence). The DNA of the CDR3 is TGCGCCAGCAGTGAGGGAAGGCGGGGGGGCGTCTACAATGAGAAGTTCTTC. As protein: CASSEGRRGGVYNEKFF.

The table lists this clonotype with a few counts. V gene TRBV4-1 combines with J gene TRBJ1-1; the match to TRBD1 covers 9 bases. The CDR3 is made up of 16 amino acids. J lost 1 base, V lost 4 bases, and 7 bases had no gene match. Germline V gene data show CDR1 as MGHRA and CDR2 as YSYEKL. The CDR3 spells CASSPTGTGSNTEAFF. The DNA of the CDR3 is TGCGCCAGCAGCCCCACCGGGACAGGGTCGAACACTGAAGCTTTCTTT.

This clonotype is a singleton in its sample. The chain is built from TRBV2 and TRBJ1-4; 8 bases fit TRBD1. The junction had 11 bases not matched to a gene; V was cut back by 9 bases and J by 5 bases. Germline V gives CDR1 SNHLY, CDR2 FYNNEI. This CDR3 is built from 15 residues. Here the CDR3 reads CASNEPGQVNEKLFF. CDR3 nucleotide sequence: TGTGCCAGTAATGAGCCGGGACAGGTGAATGAAAAACTGTTTTTT.

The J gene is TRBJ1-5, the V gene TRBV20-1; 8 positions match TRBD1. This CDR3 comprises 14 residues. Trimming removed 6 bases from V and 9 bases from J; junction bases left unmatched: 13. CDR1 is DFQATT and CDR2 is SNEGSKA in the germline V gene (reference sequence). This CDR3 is CSAQAGTGLSPQHF. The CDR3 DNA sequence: TGCAGTGCACAGGCCGGGACAGGCTTGTCGCCCCAGCATTTT.

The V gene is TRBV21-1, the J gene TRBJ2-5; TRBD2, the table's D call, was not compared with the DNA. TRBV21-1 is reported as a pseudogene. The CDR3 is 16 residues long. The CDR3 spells CASSPGTSGFQETQYF. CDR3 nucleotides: TGTGCCAGCAGTCCCGGGACTAGCGGTTTCCAAGAGACCCAGTACTTC.

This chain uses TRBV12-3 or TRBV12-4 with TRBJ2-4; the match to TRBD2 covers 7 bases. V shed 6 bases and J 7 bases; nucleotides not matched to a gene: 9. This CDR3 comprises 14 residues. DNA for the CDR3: TGTGCCAGCAGCTTCGTCGGGACTATGAACATTCAGTACTTC. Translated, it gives CASSFVGTMNIQYF.

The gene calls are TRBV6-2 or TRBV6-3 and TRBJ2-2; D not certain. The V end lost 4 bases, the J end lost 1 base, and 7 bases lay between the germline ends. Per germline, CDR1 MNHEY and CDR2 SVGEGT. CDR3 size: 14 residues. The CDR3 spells CASSWLGNTGELFF. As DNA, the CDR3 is TGTGCCAGCAGTTGGCTGGGGAACACCGGGGAGCTGTTTTTT.

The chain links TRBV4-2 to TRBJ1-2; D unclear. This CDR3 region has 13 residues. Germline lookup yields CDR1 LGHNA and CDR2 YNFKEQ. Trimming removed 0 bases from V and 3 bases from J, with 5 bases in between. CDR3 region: CASSQEWDYGYTF. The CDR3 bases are TGTGCCAGCAGCCAAGAATGGGACTATGGCTACACCTTC.

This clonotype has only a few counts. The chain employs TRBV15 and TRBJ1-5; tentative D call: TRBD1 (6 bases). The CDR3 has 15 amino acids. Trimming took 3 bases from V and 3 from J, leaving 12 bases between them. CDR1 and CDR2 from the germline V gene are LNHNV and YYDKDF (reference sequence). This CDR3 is CATSRGGASNQPQHF. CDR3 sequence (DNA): TGTGCCACCAGCAGGGGGGGCGCTTCCAATCAGCCCCAGCATTTT.

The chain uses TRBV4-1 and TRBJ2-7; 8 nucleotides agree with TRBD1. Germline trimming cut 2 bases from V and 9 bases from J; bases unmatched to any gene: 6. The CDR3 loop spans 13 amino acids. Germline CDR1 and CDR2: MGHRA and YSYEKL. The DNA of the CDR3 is TGCGCCAGCAGCCAATTGGACAGGGAGAGGCAGTACTTC. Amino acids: CASSQLDRERQYF.

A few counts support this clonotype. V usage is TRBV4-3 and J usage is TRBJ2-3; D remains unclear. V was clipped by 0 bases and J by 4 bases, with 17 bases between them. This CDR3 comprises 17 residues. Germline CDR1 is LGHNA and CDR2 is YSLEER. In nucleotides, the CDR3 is TGCGCCAGCAGCCAAGATCAGGCCAGAAGTATCCCAGATACGCAGTATTTT. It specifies CASSQDQARSIPDTQYF.

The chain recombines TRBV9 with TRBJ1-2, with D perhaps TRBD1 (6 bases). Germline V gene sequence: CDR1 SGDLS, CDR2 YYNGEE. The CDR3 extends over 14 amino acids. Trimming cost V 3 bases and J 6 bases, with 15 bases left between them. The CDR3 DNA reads TGTGCCAGCAGCGGATCCACAGGGTTCGATGGCTACACCTTC. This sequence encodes CASSGSTGFDGYTF.

This CDR3 is CASSVQGFDTQYF. In DNA form, the CDR3 reads TGTGCCAGCAGCGTACAGGGATTTGATACGCAGTATTTT. The chain uses TRBV12-3 or TRBV12-4 and TRBJ2-3, with a tentative D call TRBD1 (6 bases). The length of the CDR3 is 13 residues. The germline V and J ends were trimmed by 6 bases and 6 bases, with 13 bases remaining between them.

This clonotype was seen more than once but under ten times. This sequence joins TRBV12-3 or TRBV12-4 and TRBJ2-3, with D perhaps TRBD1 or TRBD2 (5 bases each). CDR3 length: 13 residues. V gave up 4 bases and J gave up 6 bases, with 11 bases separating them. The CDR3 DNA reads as TGTGCCAGCAGTTCGGGACGGGCGGATACGCAGTATTTT. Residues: CASSSGRADTQYF.

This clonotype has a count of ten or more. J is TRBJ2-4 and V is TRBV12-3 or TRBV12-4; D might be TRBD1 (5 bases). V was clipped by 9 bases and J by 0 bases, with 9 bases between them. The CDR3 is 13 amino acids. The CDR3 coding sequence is TGTGCCAGTAGGGGCCTAGCCAAAAACATTCAGTACTTC. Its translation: CASRGLAKNIQYF.

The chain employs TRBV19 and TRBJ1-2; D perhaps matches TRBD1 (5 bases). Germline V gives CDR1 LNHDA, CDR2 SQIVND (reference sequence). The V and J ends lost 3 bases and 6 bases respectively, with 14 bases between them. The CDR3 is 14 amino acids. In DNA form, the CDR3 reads TGTGCCAGTAGTATTACTCGGGGGTCGGATGGCTACACCTTC. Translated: CASSITRGSDGYTF.

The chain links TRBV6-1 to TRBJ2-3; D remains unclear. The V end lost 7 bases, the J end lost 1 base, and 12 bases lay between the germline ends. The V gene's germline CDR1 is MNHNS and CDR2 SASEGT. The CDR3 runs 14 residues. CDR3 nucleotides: TGTGCCAGCACCTCTGGCCCGGGCACAGATACGCAGTATTTT. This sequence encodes CASTSGPGTDTQYF.

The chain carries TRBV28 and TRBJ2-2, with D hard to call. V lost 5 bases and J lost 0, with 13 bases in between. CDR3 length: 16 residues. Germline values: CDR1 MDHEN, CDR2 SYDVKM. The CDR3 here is CASSPTSRANTGELFF. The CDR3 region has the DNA TGTGCCAGCAGTCCGACAAGTCGCGCGAACACCGGGGAGCTGTTTTTT.

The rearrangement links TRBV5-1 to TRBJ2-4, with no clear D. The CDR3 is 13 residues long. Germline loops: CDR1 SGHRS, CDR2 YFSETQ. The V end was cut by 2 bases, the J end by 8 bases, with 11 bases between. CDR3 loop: CASSLLSEDIQYF. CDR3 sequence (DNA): TGCGCCAGCAGCTTATTGAGTGAGGACATTCAGTACTTC.

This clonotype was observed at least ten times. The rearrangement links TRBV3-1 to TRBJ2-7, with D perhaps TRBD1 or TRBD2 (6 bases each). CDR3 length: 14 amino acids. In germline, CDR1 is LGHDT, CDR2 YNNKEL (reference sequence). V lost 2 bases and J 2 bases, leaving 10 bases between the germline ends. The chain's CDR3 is CASSQRGGPYEQYF. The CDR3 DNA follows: TGTGCCAGCAGCCAAAGAGGGGGGCCCTACGAGCAGTACTTC.